Presented here are 9 T cell receptor beta chains from one specimen sequenced in a study of T-cell memory formation after mild COVID-19. A single record per CDR3 protein comes from TCRdb applying MiXCR to the 5' RACE reads. The table records 120,000 to 150,000 distinct CDR3 sequences, 11% to 15% of them present only once. Material for sequencing was PBMCs or a T cell subset sorted from them (not recorded which). These receptor sequences come from an adult woman who had mild COVID-19 (a few samples of this study predate the infection). Cell type and time point are not known.

This clonotype has a handful of counts. J is TRBJ2-1 and V is TRBV4-1, with 9 bases matching TRBD2. The CDR3 runs 17 residues. V gave up 2 bases and J gave up 1 base; unmatched junction bases: 6. Germline lookup yields CDR1 MGHRA and CDR2 YSYEKL. The CDR3 coding sequence is TGCGCCAGCAGCCAATATAGCGGGGGTGATTCCTACAATGAGCAGTTCTTC. Residues: CASSQYSGGDSYNEQFF.

The rearrangement links TRBV29-1 to TRBJ1-1, with a weak D call TRBD1 (5 bases). The CDR3 totals 15 residues. Germline CDR1 is SQVTM and CDR2 is ANQGSEA. Trimming took off 7 bases at V and 4 bases at J, with 22 bases between the two ends. CDR3 coding DNA: TGCAGCGCTTCGGTTCTCCAGGGCGAGGGCACTGAAGCTTTCTTT. Its protein product is CSASVLQGEGTEAFF.

This chain connects TRBV12-3 or TRBV12-4 to TRBJ2-3; the D gene could be TRBD1 or TRBD2 (6 bases each). This CDR3 spans 12 amino acids. V was trimmed by 7 bases and J by 11 bases, leaving 16 bases between them. CDR3 in DNA: TGTGCCAGCACCTCGGGGGCTATGAAGCAGTATTTT. Translated: CASTSGAMKQYF.

In this sample, this clonotype turned up a few times. V usage is TRBV5-1 and J usage is TRBJ2-7, with unresolved D. Germline assignment: CDR1 SGHRS and CDR2 YFSETQ. Trimming removed 0 bases at V and 2 bases at J, with 12 bases between. This CDR3 is built from 15 residues. For the CDR3, the DNA is TGCGCCAGCAGCTTGGGCAAACTATATCCCTACGAGCAGTACTTC. It specifies CASSLGKLYPYEQYF.

This clonotype was observed a handful of times. V and J are TRBV27 and TRBJ1-1, with D possibly matching TRBD1 (5 bases). This CDR3 has 14 amino acids. Germline-derived CDR1 and CDR2 are MNHEY and SMNVEV (reference sequence). V was clipped by 3 bases and J by 4 bases, with 12 bases between them. CDR3 DNA: TGTGCCAGCAGTTTGGAGGGGCCAGCCACTGAAGCTTTCTTT. This codes for CASSLEGPATEAFF.

The CDR3 sequence is CASSMYRGPDSPLHF. In nucleotides, the CDR3 is TGTGCCAGCAGCATGTACAGGGGGCCGGATTCACCCCTCCACTTT. The chain combines TRBV7-2 with TRBJ1-6, with 9 bases fitting TRBD1. The CDR3 totals 15 residues. Trimming at V came to 5 bases and at J to 8 bases, leaving 7 bases not matched to a gene. Per germline, CDR1 SGHTA and CDR2 FQGNSA.

J is TRBJ1-1 and V is TRBV6-5; D possibly corresponds to TRBD1 (5 bases). Germline V gives CDR1 MNHEY, CDR2 SVGAGI. The CDR3 has 14 amino acids. The V end lost 7 bases, the J end lost 4 bases, and 16 bases lay between the germline ends. The CDR3 DNA is TGTGCCAGCACCCTTACAGGCGCCGCCACTGAAGCTTTCTTT. It yields the protein CASTLTGAATEAFF.

The chain is built from TRBV27 and TRBJ2-7; 7 bases line up with TRBD1. This CDR3 contains 15 residues. Germline loops: CDR1 MNHEY, CDR2 SMNVEV (reference sequence). V trimming: 2 bases; J trimming: 0 bases; junction bases outside the gene matches: 4. This CDR3 reads CASSLEGAFSYEQYF. The CDR3 coding sequence is TGTGCCAGCAGTTTAGAGGGGGCGTTCTCCTACGAGCAGTACTTC.

The chain recombines TRBV4-3 with TRBJ2-7; possibly TRBD1 or TRBD2 for D (5 bases each). CDR1 and CDR2 (germline): LGHNA, YSLEER. Trimming took 4 bases from V and 3 from J, leaving 19 bases between them. CDR3 length equals 16 residues. The CDR3 region has the DNA TGCGCCAGCAGCCCCGGGACGCCTTTAGAAGGCTACGAGCAGTACTTC. This gives the protein CASSPGTPLEGYEQYF.